A single sample gave rise to the 3 T cell receptor beta chains below, sequenced in a study of T-cell memory formation after mild COVID-19. One entry per CDR3 protein results from TCRdb running MiXCR on the 5' RACE reads. The table has under 450,000 distinct CDR3 sequences, 20% to 25% seen once; the top ten hold approximately 22%. Specimen: PBMCs or a T cell subset sorted from them (not recorded which). These receptors were taken from a young man who had mild COVID-19 (a few samples of this study predate the infection). Cell type and time point are not known.

This clonotype showed up many times. The chain uses TRBV18 and TRBJ2-7; 7 nucleotides agree with TRBD1. The CDR3 consists of 13 residues. With 5 bases clipped from V and 6 bases from J, the junction kept 7 bases outside the gene matches. Germline V gene lookup returns CDR1 KGHSH and CDR2 LQKENI. The CDR3: CASSSTGVSEQYF. CDR3 bases: TGTGCCAGCTCATCAACAGGGGTTAGCGAGCAGTACTTC. Variable domain in full (rest from reference TRBV18 and TRBJ2-7): NAGVMQNPRHLVRRRGQEARLRCSPMKGHSHVYWYRQLPEEGLKFMVYLQKENIIDESGMPKERFSAEFPKEGPSILRIQQVVRGDSAAYFCASSSTGVSEQYFGPGTRLTVT.

The chain carries TRBV6-2 or TRBV6-3 and TRBJ2-5; D may be TRBD2 (6 bases). V dropped 6 bases and J dropped 5 bases, with 16 bases sitting between them. Germline CDR1 reads MNHEY; CDR2 reads SVGEGT. The length of the CDR3 is 14 residues. CDR3 sequence (DNA): TGTGCCAGCAGCTACCGGGACTGGTGGGAGACCCAGTACTTC. As protein: CASSYRDWWETQYF.

The CDR3 coding sequence is TGCGCCAGCAGCTTGGCCAGTTCGGGCTGGAGCACCGGGGAGCTGTTTTTT. The encoded protein is CASSLASSGWSTGELFF. This chain joins TRBV5-1 and TRBJ2-2; the D is unclear. The CDR3 runs to 17 residues. V gave up 0 bases and J gave up 4 bases, with 16 bases separating them. CDR1 and CDR2 (germline): SGHRS, YFSETQ.